This TCR beta chain comes out of a study of shared clonotypes between healthy human individuals. Whole-study context: Used for every donor were three CD4 naive, three CD4 memory, two CD8 naive and one CD8 memory plate.

Here immunoSEQ multiplex PCR was the method, and the copy in TCRdb shows in-frame clones only, minus some. The sample contains 2 million to 3 million clones, approximately 92% of which appear only once. A remark on this clone: Its antigen is undetermined.

The V segment lost 4 bases and the J segment 0 bases; nucleotides outside the gene matches: 7. This CDR3 is 17 amino acids long. The germline CDR1 and CDR2 sequences are MGHRA and YSYEKL. The donor cohort consisted entirely of Caucasian adults residing in Nashville, Tennessee. Findings and limits, study-wide: Despite large depth, sorted-subset datasets appeared incompletely sequenced. Represented diversity, genetic and exposure-history alike, was limited by few donors.

The sample consisted of naive CD4+ T cells sorted from blood. As for subset: CD45RA+ positively selected. This receptor was taken from a man between 18 and 29 years old in good health. The chain employs TRBV4-1 and TRBJ2-2; 8 bases are shared with TRBD2. The CDR3: CASSRRGGDPNTGELFF. The CDR3 nucleotides read TGCGCCAGCAGCCGCCGGGGGGGCGACCCGAACACCGGGGAGCTGTTTTTT.